What follows is one TCR beta chain and its context. This clonotype showed up many times. What antigen it recognizes has not been identified. Base qualities are not provided; no much larger clone lies one nucleotide away. Every donor was a healthy Caucasian. The study also sequenced three unrelated non-twin adults: a male aged 18 to 29, a male aged 50 to 60 and a female aged 50 to 60. Miltenyi CD45RO+ enrichment and human naive T-cell isolation kits were used to isolate memory (CD45RO+) and naive T cells from PBMC. The data belong to a study of identical twins listed by TCRdb under 2016. Turning to the overall study: To test whether fetal clonotypes persist, the study used deep sequencing on TCR alpha and beta repertoires from monozygotic twins, unrelated adults of various ages, and cord blood. Replicate twin experiments were performed at different times using different library preparation protocols to rule out contamination.

Findings and caveats that apply to the study as a whole: Out-of-frame TCR alpha sharing in monozygotic twins was systematically underestimated by recombination models, whereas sharing between unrelated individuals was in agreement with the recombination models. Compared with coincidental sharing between unrelated individuals, out-of-frame TCR alpha sequences shared between twins showed an excess of sequences with low generation probability. Invariant T cells such as MAIT and iNKT could partly confound zero-insertion analyses, though diverse VJ usage argued against this for most clonotypes. The excess sharing between twins in beta out-of-frame sequences was weaker because fewer shared sequences reduced the signal-to-noise ratio. Because the same donors could not be followed over many years, conclusions were based on cross-sectional statistical analysis. Abundant cord blood beta clonotypes had fewer insertions, young adult naive repertoires showed a similar but weaker trend, and memory repertoires showed no such trend.

The CDR3 spans 14 residues, from the cysteine through the phenylalanine. Of all the DNA, just the CDR3 is kept, 42 bases in frame from base 1. V was cut back by 6 bases and J by 4 bases, leaving a gap of 15 bases between them. Library construction relied on 5' RACE. The sample was run on an Illumina HiSeq 2000. A universal primer binding site was added through template switching, and the final cDNA carried a unique molecular identifier so that TCR cDNA molecules could be counted accurately. Specific primers in the conserved constant-segment region were used to synthesize first-strand cDNA for the TCR alpha and beta chains. To control for contamination, every cDNA library carried two barcodes: a SMART-Mk sample barcode plus Illumina barcodes. TruSeq adapter sequences along with Illumina sample barcodes were introduced in two successive PCR steps. The TCR alpha and beta cDNA libraries were sequenced on the Illumina HiSeq platform using custom primers. The paper's processing steps were these. Unique molecular identifiers were extracted from raw reads with MiGEC, and CDR3 positions were determined with MiXCR. Recombination models were inferred per individual with the repgenHMM and IGoR tools using an EM algorithm. The analysis of shared clonotypes was done with the tcR package in R, with sharing normalized by the product of cloneset sizes. Out-of-frame nonproductive sequences were analyzed to study raw recombination free of thymic and clonal selection effects. TCRdb itself trimmed the public reads at Q25 with fastp, ran MiXCR and retained productive beta chains. Rows matching on CDR3 protein sequence are summarized as one entry with the most common DNA and genes. TCRdb, not the authors, supplied the V and J calls. This sample comprises hundreds of thousands of distinct CDR3 sequences, approximately 6.1% of them detected only once. 1.5% to 2% of the sample comes from the top ten.

The receptor was isolated from a man aged 18 to 29 in good health. What was sequenced was naive T cells sorted from blood. The label giving this sample's cell subset or site can be read as: cells isolated with a human naive T-cell isolation kit. The rearranged segments are TRBV12-3 or TRBV12-4 and TRBJ1-2; the D gene is perhaps TRBD1, on 6 matching bases. The CDR3 is CASRPRTEPYGYTF. The DNA sequence reads TGTGCCAGCAGACCTCGGACAGAGCCCTATGGCTACACCTTC.